The rows below give T cell receptor beta chains drawn from one sample of a study of memory CD4+ T cells and cytomegalovirus serostatus. The data were produced by immunoSEQ multiplex PCR, yet TCRdb's version contains in-frame clones alone and is incomplete. The data hold approximately 40,000 clones, with 65% to 80% observed a single time. What was sequenced was memory CD4+ T cells from blood. These receptors originate from an adult in good health and CMV-seronegative. The CDR3 runs from the conserved cysteine through the conserved F or W. A D gene is named only where the DNA matches it firmly. Part of the rows lack a size; the others show once, few, many or a class for expanded clones.

13 TRBJ2-7 - TRBV7-2 - TGTGCCAGCAGCGCAGGGGTTTGGTTCGAGCAGTACTTC CASSAGVWFEQYF
14 TRBJ2-1 TRBD1 TRBV7-3 once TGTGCCAGCAGCCCGGGACAGCACGGAGGCGAGCAGTTCTTC CASSPGQHGGEQFF
15 TRBJ1-2 - TRBV19 - TGTGCCAGTGTCGCGGGGGGATCGTCTAACTATGGCTACACCTTC CASVAGGSSNYGYTF
13 TRBJ1-1 - TRBV2 medium-sized TGTGCCAGCCCCTCCGATACGAACACTGAAGCTTTCTTT CASPSDTNTEAFF
16 TRBJ2-1 TRBD2 TRBV14 - TGTGCCAGCAGCCAGCTGAGCGGGGGCCATTACAATGAGCAGTTCTTC CASSQLSGGHYNEQFF
14 TRBJ1-2 - TRBV6-1 - TGTGCCAGCAGCCCAACAACAGCTGATTATGGCTACACCTTC CASSPTTADYGYTF
15 TRBJ2-3 - TRBV7-2 - TGTGCCAGCAGCTTAAAGGGGGGCGGGACAGATACGCAGTATTTT CASSLKGGGTDTQYF
11 TRBJ1-1 - TRBV30 - TGTGCCTGGAGCAATTGGGCTGAAGCTTTCTTT CAWSNWAEAFF
15 TRBJ1-4 TRBD1 TRBV27 - TGTGCCAGCAGACTACCCGGGACAGGGAATGAAAAACTGTTTTTT CASRLPGTGNEKLFF
10 TRBJ2-7 - TRBV20-1 - TGCAGTGCCGCAAAGGTGGAGCAGTACTTC CSAAKVEQYF
13 TRBJ1-2 - TRBV7-8 - TGTGCCAGCAGCTTAGGCTTGTCCTATGGCTACACCTTC CASSLGLSYGYTF
15 TRBJ2-5 - TRBV6-5 once TGTGCCAGCAGCCCGGCGGTAGGGATACGGGAGACCCAGTACTTC CASSPAVGIRETQYF
14 TRBJ1-5 - TRBV10-3 - TGTGCCATCAGTGAGGGACAGAACAATCAGCCCCAGCATTTT CAISEGQNNQPQHF
13 TRBJ1-2 - TRBV4-2 once TGTGCCAGCAGCCAAGATTTGTCCGGGATTTACACCTTC CASSQDLSGIYTF
15 TRBJ1-1 - TRBV4-2 - TGTGCCAGCAGCCAAGAATTCGACCGACGGACTGAAGCTTTCTTT CASSQEFDRRTEAFF
14 TRBJ1-4 - TRBV2 - TGTGCCAGCAACAGGGTCGTCACTAATGAAAAACTGTTTTTT CASNRVVTNEKLFF
16 TRBJ1-2 - TRBV5-5 - TGTGCCAGCAGCTTGGGGGAAGGGGCACCCCTCTATGGCTACACCTTC CASSLGEGAPLYGYTF
15 TRBJ1-2 - TRBV30 few TGTGCCTGGAGTCGGACCCGGGCCAGGGGAGATGGCTACACCTTC CAWSRTRARGDGYTF
14 TRBJ2-3 TRBD1 TRBV5-4 few TGTGCCAGCAAGGGGGACAGGAGCACAGATACGCAGTATTTT CASKGDRSTDTQYF
14 TRBJ1-5 - TRBV19 - TGTGCCAGTAGTATGACGGGGAGCAATCAGCCCCAGCATTTT CASSMTGSNQPQHF
15 TRBJ2-3 - TRBV25-1 - TGTGCCAGCAGTGAATATACTAGTAACCCAGATACGCAGTATTTT CASSEYTSNPDTQYF